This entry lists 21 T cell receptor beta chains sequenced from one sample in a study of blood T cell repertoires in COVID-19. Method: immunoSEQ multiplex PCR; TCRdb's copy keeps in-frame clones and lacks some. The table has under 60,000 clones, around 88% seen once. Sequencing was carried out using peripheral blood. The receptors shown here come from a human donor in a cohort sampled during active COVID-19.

The CDR3 DNA reads as TGCGCCAGCAGCTGGGGGACACCCGGGCAGCCCCAGCATTTT. Translation: CASSWGTPGQPQHF. The chain joins TRBV5-1 to TRBJ1-5; maybe TRBD1 (6 bases). V dropped 3 bases and J dropped 7 bases, with 14 bases sitting between them. Germline lookup yields CDR1 SGHRS and CDR2 YFSETQ. This CDR3 region has 14 residues.

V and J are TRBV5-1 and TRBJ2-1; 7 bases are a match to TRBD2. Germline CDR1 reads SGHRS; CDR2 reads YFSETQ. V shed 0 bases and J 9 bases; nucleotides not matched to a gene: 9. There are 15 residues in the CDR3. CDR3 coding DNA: TGCGCCAGCAGCTTGGAGGGTGGGACTACCAGTGAGCAGTTCTTC. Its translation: CASSLEGGTTSEQFF.

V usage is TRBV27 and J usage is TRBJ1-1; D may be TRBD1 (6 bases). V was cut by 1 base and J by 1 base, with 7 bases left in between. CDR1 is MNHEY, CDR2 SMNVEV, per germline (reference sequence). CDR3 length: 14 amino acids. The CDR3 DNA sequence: TGTGCCAGCAGTTTATACAGGGCGAACACTGAAGCTTTCTTT. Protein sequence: CASSLYRANTEAFF.

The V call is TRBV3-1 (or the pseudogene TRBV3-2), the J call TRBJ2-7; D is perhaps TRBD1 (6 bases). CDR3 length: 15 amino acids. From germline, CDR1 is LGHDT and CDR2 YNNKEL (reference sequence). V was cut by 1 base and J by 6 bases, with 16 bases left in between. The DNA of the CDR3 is TGTGCCAGCAGCCAAGTCGCACAGGGCCTGGGCGAGCAGTACTTC. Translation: CASSQVAQGLGEQYF.

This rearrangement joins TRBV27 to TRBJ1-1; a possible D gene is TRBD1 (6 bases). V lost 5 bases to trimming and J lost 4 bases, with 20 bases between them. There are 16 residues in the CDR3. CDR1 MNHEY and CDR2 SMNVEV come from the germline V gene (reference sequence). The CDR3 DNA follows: TGTGCCAGCAGTCTGGGCTGGGGGGGCGCGGGCACTGAAGCTTTCTTT. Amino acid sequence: CASSLGWGGAGTEAFF.

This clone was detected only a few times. The CDR3: CASSEGGHYSNQPQHF. DNA of the CDR3: TGTGCCAGCAGTGAAGGAGGACATTATAGCAATCAGCCCCAGCATTTT. This rearrangement joins TRBV2 to TRBJ1-5, with D perhaps TRBD1 (5 bases). Germline V gene sequence: CDR1 SNHLY, CDR2 FYNNEI. The CDR3 consists of 16 residues. The V end was cut by 1 base, the J end by 0 bases, with 10 bases between.

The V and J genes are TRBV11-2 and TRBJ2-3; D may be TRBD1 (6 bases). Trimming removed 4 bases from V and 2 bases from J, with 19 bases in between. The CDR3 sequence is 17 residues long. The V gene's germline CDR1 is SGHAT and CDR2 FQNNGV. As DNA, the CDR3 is TGTGCCAGCAGCTCGGGTATAACAGGGTTCTACACAGATACGCAGTATTTT. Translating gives CASSSGITGFYTDTQYF.

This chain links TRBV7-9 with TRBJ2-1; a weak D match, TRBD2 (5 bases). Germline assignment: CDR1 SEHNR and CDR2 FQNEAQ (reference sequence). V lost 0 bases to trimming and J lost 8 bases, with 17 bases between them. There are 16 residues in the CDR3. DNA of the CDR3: TGTGCCAGCAGCTTAGCCGCGGGCGGGCCTTTGGATGAGCAGTTCTTC. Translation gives CASSLAAGGPLDEQFF.

CDR3 nucleotides: TGTGCCAGCAGCTTAGTGAGCGGGGGGGTGAAAGATACGCAGTATTTT. Protein: CASSLVSGGVKDTQYF. J is TRBJ2-3 and V is TRBV7-9; 10 bases match TRBD2. CDR1 SEHNR and CDR2 FQNEAQ come from the germline V gene (reference sequence). This CDR3 contains 16 residues. The junction had 6 bases not matched to a gene; V was cut back by 1 base and J by 5 bases.

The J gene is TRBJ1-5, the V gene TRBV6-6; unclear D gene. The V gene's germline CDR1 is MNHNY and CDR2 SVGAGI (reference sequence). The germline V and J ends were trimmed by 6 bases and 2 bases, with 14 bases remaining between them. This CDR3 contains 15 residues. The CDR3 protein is CASSPQPRGNQPQHF. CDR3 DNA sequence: TGTGCCAGCAGCCCCCAACCCCGCGGCAATCAGCCCCAGCATTTT.

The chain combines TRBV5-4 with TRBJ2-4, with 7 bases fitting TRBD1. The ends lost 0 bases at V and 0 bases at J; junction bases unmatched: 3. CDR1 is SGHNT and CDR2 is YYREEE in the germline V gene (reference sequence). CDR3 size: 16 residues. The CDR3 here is CASSLADRVAKNIQYF. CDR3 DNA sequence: TGTGCCAGCAGCTTGGCCGACAGGGTAGCCAAAAACATTCAGTACTTC.

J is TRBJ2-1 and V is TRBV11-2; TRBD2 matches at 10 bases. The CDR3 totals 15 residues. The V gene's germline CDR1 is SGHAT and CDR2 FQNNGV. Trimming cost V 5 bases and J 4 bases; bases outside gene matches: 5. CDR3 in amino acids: CASSRSGGGYNEQFF. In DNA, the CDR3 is TGTGCCAGCAGCCGAAGCGGGGGGGGGTACAATGAGCAGTTCTTC.

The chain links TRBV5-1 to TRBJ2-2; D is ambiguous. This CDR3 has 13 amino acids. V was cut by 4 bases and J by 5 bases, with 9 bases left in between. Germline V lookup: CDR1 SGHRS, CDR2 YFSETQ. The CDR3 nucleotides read TGCGCCAGCAGCCCCTCGACTACCGGGGAGCTGTTTTTT. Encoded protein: CASSPSTTGELFF.

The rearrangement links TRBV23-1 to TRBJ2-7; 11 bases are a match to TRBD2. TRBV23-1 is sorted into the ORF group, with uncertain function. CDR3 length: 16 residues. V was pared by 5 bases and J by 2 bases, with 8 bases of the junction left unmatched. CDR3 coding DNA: TGCGCCAGCAGTTACCTGACTAGCGGGGCCACCTACGAGCAGTACTTC. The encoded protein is CASSYLTSGATYEQYF.

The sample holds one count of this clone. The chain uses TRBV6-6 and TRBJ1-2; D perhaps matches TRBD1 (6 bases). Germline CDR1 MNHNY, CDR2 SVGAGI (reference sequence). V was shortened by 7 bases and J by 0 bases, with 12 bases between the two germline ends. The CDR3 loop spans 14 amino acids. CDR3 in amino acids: CASILDSANYGYTF. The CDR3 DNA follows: TGTGCCAGCATTCTGGACAGTGCTAACTATGGCTACACCTTC.

CDR3 coding DNA: TGTGCCAGCAAAAGGGGGGGAGGAGATACGCAGTATTTT. It is translated as CASKRGGGDTQYF. The chain employs TRBV6-5 and TRBJ2-3; tentatively, D is TRBD2 (7 bases). Looked up from germline, CDR1 is MNHEY and CDR2 is SVGAGI. The CDR3 is 13 amino acids. V lost 7 bases, J lost 5 bases, and 13 bases lay in between.

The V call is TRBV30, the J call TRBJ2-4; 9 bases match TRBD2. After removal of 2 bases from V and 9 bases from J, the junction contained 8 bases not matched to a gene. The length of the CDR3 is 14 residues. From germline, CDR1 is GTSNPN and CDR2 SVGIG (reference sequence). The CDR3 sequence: CAWSPRGGAGIQYF. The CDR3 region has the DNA TGTGCCTGGAGTCCGCGGGGGGGTGCGGGCATTCAGTACTTC.

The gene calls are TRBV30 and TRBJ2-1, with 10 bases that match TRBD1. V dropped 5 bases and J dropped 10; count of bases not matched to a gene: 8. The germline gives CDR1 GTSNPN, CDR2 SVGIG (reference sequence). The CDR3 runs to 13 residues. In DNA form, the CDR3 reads TGTGCCTGGGATCACGGACAGGGGGACGAGCAGTTCTTC. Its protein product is CAWDHGQGDEQFF.

The CDR3 region is CASSVGGPGNTIYF. CDR3 nucleotide sequence: TGTGCCAGCAGCGTCGGAGGGCCTGGAAACACCATATATTTT. This chain joins TRBV9 and TRBJ1-3; the D is unclear. The CDR3 consists of 14 residues. Germline assignment: CDR1 SGDLS and CDR2 YYNGEE. Trimming left V 2 bases short and J 2 bases short, with 8 bases between.

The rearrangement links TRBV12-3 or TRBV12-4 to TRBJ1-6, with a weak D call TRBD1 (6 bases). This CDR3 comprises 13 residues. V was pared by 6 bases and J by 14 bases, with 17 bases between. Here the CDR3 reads CASSTQGPRTLHF. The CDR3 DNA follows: TGTGCCAGCAGCACCCAGGGGCCCAGAACCCTCCACTTT.

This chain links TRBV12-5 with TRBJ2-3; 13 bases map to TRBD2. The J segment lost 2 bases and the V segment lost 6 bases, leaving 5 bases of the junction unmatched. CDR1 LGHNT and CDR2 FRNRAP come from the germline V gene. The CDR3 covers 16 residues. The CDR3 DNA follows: TGTGCTAGTGGACTAGCGGGGGGGCGCCACACAGATACGCAGTATTTT. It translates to CASGLAGGRHTDTQYF.